The entry below describes one TCR beta chain. Its antigen is not known. The data stem from a study of cytomegalovirus exposure and HLA in healthy donors. Study conclusions and caveats: A list of more than 150 TCR beta chains associated with cytomegalovirus was given. For most TCR beta V segments, an earlier analysis put the productive rate at about 90% or about 30% of the time. In vitro experiments confirmed that three CMV-associated chains were specific for CMV antigens. Accurate HLA-A and HLA-B prediction from TCR beta sequences was reported for most subjects.

A multiplex PCR was run with 60 Vbeta primers and 13 Jbeta primers. Data came from immunoSEQ multiplex PCR; TCRdb stores just in-frame clones and leaves some out. Seen here are about 140,000 clones, over 70% observed once, and the top ten hold 2.5% to 4%. Germline lookup yields CDR1 LGHNA and CDR2 YNFKEQ. CDR3 length equals 16 residues. Sequencing was carried out using PBMCs. V gene TRBV4-2 combines with J gene TRBJ2-5; 9 bases are shared with TRBD2. The DNA end favors TRBJ2-7, so the J call may be wrong. The TCR comes from a man aged 40-49 years in good health and CMV-seronegative. The CDR3 DNA sequence: TGTGCCAGCAGCCAGGGGAGCGGGAGGAGCTCCTACGAGCAGTACTTC. This encodes CASSQGSGRSSYEQYF.